Below, one T cell receptor beta chain is given with its context. These data are taken from a study of blood T cell repertoires in COVID-19. Whole-study context: COVID-19 samples from acute and convalescent phases originated in the United States, Italy and Spain.

J gave up 1 base and V 0 bases, and 3 bases lay outside the gene matches. Germline values: CDR1 SGHKS, CDR2 YYEKEE (reference sequence). The CDR3 loop spans 15 amino acids. In the original analysis: Amplification from reference gene primers served as the basis for estimated nucleated cell counts. Profiled with immunoSEQ multiplex PCR; TCRdb holds only in-frame clones, not every one. Clonal size and the V and J genes are those of that table, whereas D and trimming came from the DNA. The table includes roughly 46,000 clones, around 85% detected once. Material for sequencing was peripheral blood. The TCR comes from a human donor in a cohort sampled during active COVID-19. The donor label of this sample is uncertain. This chain links TRBV5-5 with TRBJ1-1, with TRBD1 identical over 7 bases. The CDR3 nucleotides read TGTGCCAGCAGCTTGGCGGGACAGCCGAACACTGAAGCTTTCTTT. Translation gives CASSLAGQPNTEAFF.